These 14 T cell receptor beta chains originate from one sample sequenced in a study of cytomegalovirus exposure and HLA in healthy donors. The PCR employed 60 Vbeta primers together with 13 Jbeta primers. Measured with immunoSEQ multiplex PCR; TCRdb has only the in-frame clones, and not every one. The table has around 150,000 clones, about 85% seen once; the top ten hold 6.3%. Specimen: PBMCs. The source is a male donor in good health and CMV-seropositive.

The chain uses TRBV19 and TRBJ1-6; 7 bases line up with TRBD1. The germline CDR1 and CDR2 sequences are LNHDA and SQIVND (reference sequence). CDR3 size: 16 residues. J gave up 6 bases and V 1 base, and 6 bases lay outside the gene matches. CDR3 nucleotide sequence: TGTGCCAGTAGTATAGGCCGGACAGGAAGTAATTCACCCCTCCACTTT. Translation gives CASSIGRTGSNSPLHF.

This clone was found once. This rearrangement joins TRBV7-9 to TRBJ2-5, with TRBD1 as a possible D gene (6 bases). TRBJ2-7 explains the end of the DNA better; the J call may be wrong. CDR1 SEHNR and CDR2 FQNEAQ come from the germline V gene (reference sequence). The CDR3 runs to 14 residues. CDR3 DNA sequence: TGTGCCAGCAGCCCCAGGGGCGTTTCCTACGAGCAGTACTTC. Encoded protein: CASSPRGVSYEQYF.

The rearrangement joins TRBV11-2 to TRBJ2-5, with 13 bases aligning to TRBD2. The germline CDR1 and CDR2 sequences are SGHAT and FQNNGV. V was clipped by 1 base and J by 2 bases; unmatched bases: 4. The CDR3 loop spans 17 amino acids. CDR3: CASSLGTSGRGQETQYF. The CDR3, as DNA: TGTGCCAGCAGCTTAGGGACTAGCGGGAGAGGTCAAGAGACCCAGTACTTC.

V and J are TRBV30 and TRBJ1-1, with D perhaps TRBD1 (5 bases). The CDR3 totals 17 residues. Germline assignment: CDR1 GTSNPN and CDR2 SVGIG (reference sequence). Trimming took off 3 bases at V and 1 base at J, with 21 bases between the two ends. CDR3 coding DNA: TGTGCCTGGAGGACGGGGGTGCTCTCGGGTTCGAACACTGAAGCTTTCTTT. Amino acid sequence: CAWRTGVLSGSNTEAFF.

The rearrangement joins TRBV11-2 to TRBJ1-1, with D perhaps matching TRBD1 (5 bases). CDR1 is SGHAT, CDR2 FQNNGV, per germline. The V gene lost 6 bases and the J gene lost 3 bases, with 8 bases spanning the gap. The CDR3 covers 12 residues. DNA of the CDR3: TGTGCCAGCAGTACAGGCTACACTGAAGCTTTCTTT. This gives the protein CASSTGYTEAFF.

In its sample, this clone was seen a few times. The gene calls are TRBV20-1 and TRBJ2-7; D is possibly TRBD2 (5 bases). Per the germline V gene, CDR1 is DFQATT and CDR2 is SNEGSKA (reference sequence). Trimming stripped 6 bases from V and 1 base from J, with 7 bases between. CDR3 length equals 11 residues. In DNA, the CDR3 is TGCAGTGCCCGGGGTTCCTACGAGCAGTACTTC. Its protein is CSARGSYEQYF.

The CDR3 loop reads CASSYSGLAGADTQYF. The CDR3 DNA reads as TGTGCCAGCAGTTACTCGGGACTAGCGGGAGCAGATACGCAGTATTTT. The chain is built from TRBV6-5 and TRBJ2-3; 14 nucleotides line up with TRBD2. J was trimmed by 4 bases and V by 0 bases; bases with no gene match: 0. Germline CDR1 MNHEY, CDR2 SVGAGI. The CDR3 runs 16 residues.

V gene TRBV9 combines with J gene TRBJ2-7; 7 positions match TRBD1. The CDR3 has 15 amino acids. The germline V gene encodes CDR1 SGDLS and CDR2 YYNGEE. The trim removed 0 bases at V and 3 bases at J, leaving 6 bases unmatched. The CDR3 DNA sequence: TGTGCCAGCAGCGTAGCTACGCGGACAGGCTACGAGCAGTACTTC. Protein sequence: CASSVATRTGYEQYF.

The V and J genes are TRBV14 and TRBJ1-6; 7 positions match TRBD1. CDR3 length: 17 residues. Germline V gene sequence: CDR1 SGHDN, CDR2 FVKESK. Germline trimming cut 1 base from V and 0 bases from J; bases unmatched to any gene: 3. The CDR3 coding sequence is TGTGCCAGCAGCCAAGGGGGACAGAGCTCCTATAATTCACCCCTCCACTTT. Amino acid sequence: CASSQGGQSSYNSPLHF.

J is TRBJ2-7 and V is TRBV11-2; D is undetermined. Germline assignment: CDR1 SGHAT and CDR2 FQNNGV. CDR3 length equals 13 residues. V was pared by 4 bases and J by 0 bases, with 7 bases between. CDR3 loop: CASSSTRSYEQYF. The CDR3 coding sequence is TGTGCCAGCAGCTCCACTCGCTCCTACGAGCAGTACTTC.

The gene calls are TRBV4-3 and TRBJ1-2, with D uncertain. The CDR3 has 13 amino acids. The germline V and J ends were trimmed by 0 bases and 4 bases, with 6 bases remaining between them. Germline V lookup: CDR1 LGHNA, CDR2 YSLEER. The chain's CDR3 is CASSQDYGYGYTF. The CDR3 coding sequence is TGCGCCAGCAGCCAAGATTACGGCTATGGCTACACCTTC.

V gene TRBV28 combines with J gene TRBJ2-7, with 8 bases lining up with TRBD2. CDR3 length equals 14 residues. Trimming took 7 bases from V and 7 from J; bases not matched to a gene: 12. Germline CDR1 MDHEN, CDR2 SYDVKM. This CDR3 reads CASTPRGGPREQYF. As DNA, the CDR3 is TGTGCCAGCACTCCTCGGGGGGGCCCCCGGGAGCAGTACTTC.

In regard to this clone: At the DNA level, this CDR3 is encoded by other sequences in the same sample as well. The chain's CDR3 is CASSLGASGSYNEQFF. The CDR3 coding sequence is TGTGCCAGCAGCTTAGGAGCCAGCGGGTCCTACAATGAGCAGTTCTTC. The J gene is TRBJ2-1, the V gene TRBV11-3, with D perhaps TRBD2 (6 bases). The V and J ends lost 1 base and 1 base respectively, with 11 bases between them. The CDR3 runs 16 residues. Germline V gene lookup returns CDR1 SGHNT and CDR2 YENEEA.

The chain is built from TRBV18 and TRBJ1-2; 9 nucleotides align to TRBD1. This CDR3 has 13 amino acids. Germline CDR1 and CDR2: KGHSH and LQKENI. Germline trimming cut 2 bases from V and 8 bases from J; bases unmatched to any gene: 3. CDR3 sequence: CASSPRTGEGYTF. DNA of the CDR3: TGTGCCAGCTCACCAAGGACAGGGGAAGGCTACACCTTC.